This paragraph covers one T cell receptor beta chain sequence. Antigen specificity is unknown. The sample originates from a study of T cells after yellow fever vaccination. General study findings and limits: Most clones from primary vaccination were detected again post-booster (almost 98% CD4, around 90% CD8). When the response was secondary, it was weaker but reached its peak faster, day 5 versus 15. Abundant clonotypes from the bulk population could get into FACS-sorted repertoires as contaminants.

Each CDR3 protein gets one entry after TCRdb re-called the 5' RACE reads with MiXCR. The sample holds approximately 300,000 distinct CDR3 sequences, around 10% seen once. The germline gives CDR1 SGHTA, CDR2 FQGNSA. This CDR3 contains 15 residues. Trimming stripped 0 bases from V and 5 bases from J, with 13 bases between. The receptor was derived from a young man who received the YFV17D yellow fever vaccine. The chain has TRBV7-2 and TRBJ1-1; tentative D call: TRBD1 (6 bases). The sample was CD4+ T cells sorted from PBMCs, taken 45 days after the yellow fever booster vaccination. CDR3: CASSLAGIGGTEAFF. The CDR3 DNA sequence: TGTGCCAGCAGCTTAGCCGGGATAGGGGGTACTGAAGCTTTCTTT.